A single sample gave rise to the 10 T cell receptor beta chains below, sequenced in a study of blood T cell repertoires in COVID-19 (dated by TCRdb to the early 2020s). The method was the immunoSEQ multiplex PCR assay. As stored in TCRdb, this immuneACCESS dataset retains in-frame rearrangements with V and J assigned. A fraction of the clones does not appear; measured against another copy, unresolved V genes explain less than half of the discrepancy, and the remainder lacks a known reason. The sample table holds over 65,000 clones, of which 80% to 90% were seen once. The top ten constitute around 6.3% of the sample. The sample taken for sequencing was peripheral blood. The receptor source for this set is a man aged 80 or over with COVID-19, enrolled during active disease.

The chain couples TRBV5-8 to TRBJ2-1; D is possibly TRBD2 (5 bases). Germline CDR1 and CDR2: SGHTS and YDEGEE. This CDR3 contains 15 residues. Trimming removed 0 bases at V and 5 bases at J, with 12 bases between. CDR3 region: CASSLVGGSHNEQFF. CDR3 in DNA: TGTGCCAGCAGCTTGGTCGGCGGGTCCCACAATGAGCAGTTCTTC.

This CDR3 is CASRRRGGTYNEQFF. The CDR3 coding sequence is TGTGCCAGCAGAAGGAGGGGAGGTACGTACAATGAGCAGTTCTTC. The chain uses TRBV11-2 and TRBJ2-1; weak D call: TRBD2 (6 bases). The CDR3 consists of 15 residues. V lost 6 bases, J lost 4 bases, and 16 bases lay in between. CDR1 and CDR2 (germline): SGHAT, FQNNGV.

The chain employs TRBV12-5 and TRBJ2-3; 12 bases are a match to TRBD2. Trimming cost V 4 bases and J 2 bases; bases outside gene matches: 4. There are 16 residues in the CDR3. Germline CDR1 and CDR2: LGHNT and FRNRAP. The CDR3 coding sequence is TGTGCTAGTGGTTCCCGACTAGCGGGGGACACAGATACGCAGTATTTT. Translation: CASGSRLAGDTDTQYF. Using reference TRBV12-5 and TRBJ2-3 for the parts outside the CDR3, the full variable domain is DARVTQTPRHKVTEMGQEVTMRCQPILGHNTVFWYRQTMMQGLELLAYFRNRAPLDDSGMPKDRFSAEMPDATLATLKIQPSEPRDSAVYFCASGSRLAGDTDTQYFGPGTRLTVL.

The chain recombines TRBV7-9 with TRBJ2-5, with TRBD1 matching 8 bases. The germline gives CDR1 SEHNR, CDR2 FQNEAQ (reference sequence). With 5 bases clipped from V and 2 bases from J, the junction kept 4 bases outside the gene matches. The CDR3 totals 14 residues. The CDR3 loop is CASSPGTGQETQYF. The CDR3 DNA reads TGTGCCAGCAGCCCTGGGACAGGACAAGAGACCCAGTACTTC.

V and J are TRBV5-8 and TRBJ1-5, with TRBD1 matching 9 bases. V shed 0 bases, J shed 6 bases, and the junction held 4 bases outside the gene matches. The CDR3 extends over 15 amino acids. Germline V gene sequence: CDR1 SGHTS, CDR2 YDEGEE. The CDR3 reads CASSLATGGGQPQHF. Here the CDR3 DNA reads TGTGCCAGCAGCTTGGCAACAGGGGGCGGTCAGCCCCAGCATTTT. The entire variable domain, with the rest obtained from reference TRBV5-8 and TRBJ1-5, is as follows: EAGVTQSPTHLIKTRGQQATLRCSPISGHTSVYWYQQALGLGLQFLLWYDEGEERNRGNFPPRFSGRQFPNYSSELNVNALELEDSALYLCASSLATGGGQPQHFGDGTRLSIL.

The chain has TRBV4-2 and TRBJ1-1, with 10 bases identical to TRBD1. Germline values: CDR1 LGHNA, CDR2 YNFKEQ. Trimming took 3 bases from V and 3 from J; bases not matched to a gene: 4. This CDR3 region has 15 residues. CDR3 sequence reads: CASSHRQGADTEAFF. CDR3 coding DNA: TGTGCCAGCAGCCACAGACAGGGGGCAGACACTGAAGCTTTCTTT.

The count of this clone is one. As DNA, the CDR3 is TGTGCCAGCAGCTTTCTTGAGACCCAGTACTTC. Protein: CASSFLETQYF. This chain links TRBV7-9 with TRBJ2-5; no firm D call. This CDR3 is 11 amino acids long. Germline CDR1 is SEHNR and CDR2 is FQNEAQ (reference sequence). With 3 bases removed from V and 5 bases from J, the gap between germline ends came to 4 bases.

V and J are TRBV28 and TRBJ1-1, with D tentatively TRBD1 (6 bases). The germline V gene encodes CDR1 MDHEN and CDR2 SYDVKM. Trimming removed 3 bases at V and 5 bases at J, with 13 bases between. The CDR3 has 14 residues. CDR3 nucleotide sequence: TGTGCCAGCAGTTTGGGGGGGCTGGGAACTGAAGCTTTCTTT. This gives the protein CASSLGGLGTEAFF.

The chain is built from TRBV7-9 and TRBJ2-2; 10 nucleotides align to TRBD2. Germline values: CDR1 SEHNR, CDR2 FQNEAQ (reference sequence). This CDR3 comprises 15 residues. The J segment lost 5 bases and the V segment lost 4 bases, leaving 4 bases of the junction unmatched. The DNA for the CDR3 is TGTGCCAGCAGCTGGGGACTAGCGTCAACCGGGGAGCTGTTTTTT. This encodes CASSWGLASTGELFF.

V is TRBV6-1 and J is TRBJ1-5; TRBD1 agrees at 7 bases. Germline assignment: CDR1 MNHNS and CDR2 SASEGT. This CDR3 contains 16 residues. Germline trimming cut 4 bases from V and 4 bases from J; bases unmatched to any gene: 10. In nucleotides, the CDR3 is TGTGCCAGCAGTGGCGGGACAGCCTCCTATAATCAGCCCCAGCATTTT. It translates to CASSGGTASYNQPQHF.